This T cell receptor beta chain was sequenced in a study of molecular identifiers for immune sequencing clone quantification. Findings and limits, study-wide: Sharing of a barcode by identical TCR molecules could cause highly expanded clone sizes to be underestimated. In naive cells, clones above 20 RNA copies held under 1% of molecules, whereas in effector cells they held over 97%.

TCR libraries were built in bulk with a published protocol and specific TCR primers. In TCRdb, the PCR reads were re-called with MiXCR into one record per CDR3 protein. The data hold under 600,000 distinct CDR3 sequences, with about a fifth observed a single time. On this clonotype: What it recognizes is unknown.

Sorting captured naive CD8 T cells as CD8+CD4-CCR7+CD45RA+. The V end was cut by 0 bases, the J end by 1 base, with 12 bases between. The CDR3 spans 16 residues. From germline, CDR1 is LGHNA and CDR2 YNFKEQ. This clonotype was sampled from a human donor in good health. Some libraries in this study had Jurkat cell RNA spiked in. The material sequenced was naive CD8+ T cells from blood, with Jurkat cell RNA spiked in. Subset indicated: FACS-sorted CD8+CD4-CCR7+CD45RA+ naive T cells. V is TRBV4-2 and J is TRBJ2-5; D is uncertain. CDR3 sequence: CASSQERLAAQETQYF. CDR3 DNA sequence: TGTGCCAGCAGCCAAGAGCGTTTGGCAGCCCAAGAGACCCAGTACTTC.